A single TCR beta chain is shown here with its context. The antigen it binds to is not known. Base quality data are lacking; no much larger clone is found one base away. The sample originates from a study of blood T cells in healthy people across ages (dated by TCRdb to between 2014 and 2017). Broadly, across the study: Template switching captured roughly one uniquely barcoded TCR beta cDNA molecule per two T cells in model experiments. To avoid experimental bias, donors of different ages were randomly spread across the sequencing lanes. The study analyzed two additional independent replicas of 1 million unique cDNA reads from the same blood draw for two donors, one aged 18 to 30 and one aged 80 or older. Four age groups were formed from the donors: young (average roughly 15 years), middle-aged (around 39), aged (more than 55) and long-lived (around 82). Age-related changes in TCR beta repertoire diversity were measured in the study by deep sequencing normalized with unique cDNA molecular identifiers. The paper as a whole reports these results and caveats: Bulk unsorted PBMC profiling prevented conclusive comparison of naive and antigen-experienced compartments. Compared with the aged group, the long-lived group had more naive CD4+ T cells, fewer expanded clones and increased TCR diversity, suggesting age selection. Estimates of total diversity based on one million sequenced T cells were regarded as lower bounds and as underestimates. Because donor CMV infection status was unknown, age-related changes in expanded clonotypes were potentially confounded. A strong correlation was found between observed TCR beta diversity and the percentage of naive T cells measured by flow cytometry. Observed TCR beta diversity per million T cells fell roughly linearly with age, and a significant reduction was already apparent by age around 44.

The 39 donors, aged roughly 6 to 90 years, were systemically healthy Caucasian individuals from Russia. Each donor gave around 9.9 milliliters of peripheral blood, collected into EDTA-treated Vacutainer tubes. PBMCs were isolated by Ficoll-Paque density-gradient centrifugation, with at least 6.5 million obtained per sample. Total RNA, at least 6 micrograms per sample, was extracted from PBMCs with Trizol reagent. Naive CD45RAhigh/CD27high T cell percentages were measured by flow cytometry on a PBMC aliquot from every donor. Receptor amplification or capture employed 5' RACE. Sequencer: Illumina HiSeq 2500. A second PCR of about 7 to 12 cycles was performed with a sample-barcoded 5' primer and a J-beta primer mix. A template-switch 5' adaptor carrying 12 random nucleotides introduced a unique molecular identifier onto each TCR beta cDNA molecule. Each sample yielded at least 2.5 million CDR3-containing paired-end reads. First-strand cDNA was synthesized from all RNA with the Mint cDNA synthesis kit, primed by a TRBC-specific oligonucleotide. Following uracil-DNA glycosylase treatment, a first 18-cycle PCR with universal primers M1SS and BC2_uni_R was performed on all cDNA. The original pipeline was this. For normalization, 1 million high-quality reads were randomly selected from each sample, with every read carrying a distinct molecular identifier. Instead of being binned into consensus sequences, reads with shared molecular identifiers were discarded. MiTCR, with a Q25 quality threshold and the strictest error-elimination algorithm, was used for CDR3 identification, clonotype clustering and error correction. A nonparametric unseen species model with Euler transformation was used to estimate lower-bound total TCR beta diversity. TCRdb reworked the public reads: Q25 trimming with fastp, MiXCR clone assembly, productive beta chains retained. One record per CDR3 amino acid sequence lists the most common genes and DNA. In this record, the V and J calls reflect TCRdb's handling and not the investigators' own analysis. The sample table holds about 1.1 million distinct CDR3 sequences, of which more than 30% were seen once. The ten largest clones capture 10% to 15% of the sample.

V sheds 8 bases and J sheds 2 bases, leaving 12 bases between their ends. As encoded in the germline V gene (reference sequence), CDR1 is LGHDT while CDR2 is YNNKEL. The CDR3, cysteine through phenylalanine, is 13 amino acids long. Only the CDR3 part of the read is kept: 39 bases, read in frame from the first base. The sequence links TRBV3-1 to TRBJ2-5, with the identity of the D gene unclear. Sequenced material: blood. The origin of this receptor is a man aged 18 to 30 in good health. The CDR3 region has the sequence CASVLSLQETQYF. The nucleotide sequence is given as TGTGCCAGCGTGCTTAGCCTACAAGAGACCCAGTACTTC.